This T cell receptor (beta chain) stems from a study of vaccination effects on CD4 cells after COVID-19. Germline CDR1 MNHEY, CDR2 SVGAGI. The CDR3 totals 11 residues. Clones were read by immunoSEQ multiplex PCR, and TCRdb kept only the in-frame ones, dropping some. The repertoire holds some 25,000 clones, with 60% to 80% as singletons. With the ViraFEST assay, the study expanded antigen-specific CD4+ T cells using viral peptide pools, then sequenced them. Isolation of CD4+ T cells took place after about 10 days of culture. The person was diagnosed with PCR-confirmed SARS-CoV-2 infection between March and December 2020. Details on this clone: Its antigen remains unknown. One junction end does not reproduce the germline sequence, and a read error may be involved.

The chain couples TRBV6-5 to TRBJ2-1, with D maybe TRBD1 (7 bases). The clonotype originates from a human donor who had a prior SARS-CoV-2 infection. Sequenced here: CD4+ T cells from PBMCs cultured with SARS-CoV-2 spike peptides, sampled before COVID-19 vaccination. The CDR3, as DNA: TGTGCCAGCACCTCGGGGGCAGGGGGTGTCTTC. Translating it yields CASTSGAGGVF.